The 31 T cell receptor beta chains reported below all come from one sample, sequenced in a study of T cell changes during pregnancy in multiple sclerosis. The method was immunoSEQ multiplex PCR; TCRdb's version includes in-frame clones alone and lacks a portion of them. The table records roughly 100,000 clones, 75% to 95% of them present only once. The sequencing used peripheral blood, collected before pregnancy. These receptors originate from a female donor with multiple sclerosis, enrolled in a pregnancy study.

The V and J genes are TRBV4-2 and TRBJ2-1; D perhaps matches TRBD2 (5 bases). From germline, CDR1 is LGHNA and CDR2 YNFKEQ. V lost 0 bases and J 8 bases, leaving 14 bases between the germline ends. The CDR3 sequence is 15 residues long. CDR3 nucleotide sequence: TGTGCCAGCAGCCAAGATGCTCATCCGAGGGATGAGCAGTTCTTC. It yields the protein CASSQDAHPRDEQFF.

The CDR3 spells CASSWGLAGEQYF. Written as DNA, the CDR3 is TGTGCCAGCAGCTGGGGACTAGCGGGAGAACAGTACTTC. J is TRBJ2-5 and V is TRBV5-6; 14 nucleotides align to TRBD2. V dropped 3 bases and J dropped 11; count of bases not matched to a gene: 3. The CDR3 length is 13 residues. Germline assignment: CDR1 SGHDT and CDR2 YYEEEE.

This sequence joins TRBV28 and TRBJ1-2; 10 nucleotides agree with TRBD1. The CDR3 contains 13 residues. After removal of 6 bases from V and 7 bases from J, the junction contained 5 bases not matched to a gene. Germline-derived CDR1 and CDR2 are MDHEN and SYDVKM. CDR3 coding DNA: TGTGCCAGCAGCCCCGGGACAGGGGCTGGCTACACCTTC. It is translated as CASSPGTGAGYTF.

The V call is TRBV5-1, the J call TRBJ2-1; 8 nucleotides match TRBD2. CDR3 size: 15 residues. V trimming: 3 bases; J trimming: 4 bases; junction bases outside the gene matches: 6. CDR1 is SGHRS and CDR2 is YFSETQ in the germline V gene. CDR3 DNA: TGCGCCAGCAGCTCTACCGGGACTAGTTACAATGAGCAGTTCTTC. Translating it yields CASSSTGTSYNEQFF.

The gene calls are TRBV7-8 and TRBJ1-5; TRBD1 might be the D (5 bases). V lost 5 bases to trimming and J lost 4 bases, with 21 bases between them. The germline V gene has CDR1 SGHVS and CDR2 FQNEAQ. The CDR3 length is 17 residues. The DNA for the CDR3 is TGTGCCAGCAGCCCTACTTCGGTCCTGGACACAAATCAGCCCCAGCATTTT. It specifies CASSPTSVLDTNQPQHF.

This clone is a singleton in its sample. J is TRBJ2-3 and V is TRBV4-1; D not resolved. There are 14 residues in the CDR3. The germline gives CDR1 MGHRA, CDR2 YSYEKL. Trimming took off 2 bases at V and 2 bases at J, with 8 bases between the two ends. In DNA, the CDR3 is TGCGCCAGCAGCCAAATGGCCCCCACAGATACGCAGTATTTT. This translates into CASSQMAPTDTQYF.

The chain joins TRBV2 to TRBJ2-5; D ambiguous. The germline V and J ends were trimmed by 8 bases and 6 bases, with 10 bases remaining between them. CDR3 size: 11 residues. Germline values: CDR1 SNHLY, CDR2 FYNNEI. The CDR3 coding sequence is TGTGCCAGCGCCGATGGGCAGACCCAGTACTTC. It codes for CASADGQTQYF.

The rearrangement links TRBV7-8 to TRBJ1-1; D is perhaps TRBD1 (5 bases). CDR1 is SGHVS, CDR2 FQNEAQ, per germline. V was cut by 5 bases and J by 9 bases, with 13 bases left in between. The CDR3 is 12 amino acids. The CDR3, as DNA: TGTGCCAGCAGCCTTAGACAGAACAAAGCTTTCTTT. Its protein is CASSLRQNKAFF.

This clone has only one observation. This sequence joins TRBV5-4 and TRBJ2-7, with TRBD1 matching over 7 bases. The CDR3 is 16 residues long. The trim removed 4 bases at V and 0 bases at J, leaving 10 bases unmatched. Germline V gene data show CDR1 as SGHNT and CDR2 as YYREEE (reference sequence). The CDR3 sequence is CASSPETGRSSYEQYF. The CDR3 nucleotides are TGTGCCAGCAGCCCCGAGACAGGGAGATCCTCCTACGAGCAGTACTTC.

The V call is TRBV4-3, the J call TRBJ1-1; tentatively, D is TRBD1 (6 bases). The CDR3 is 14 amino acids. The V end lost 0 bases, the J end lost 3 bases, and 8 bases lay between the germline ends. The germline CDR1 and CDR2 sequences are LGHNA and YSLEER. For the CDR3, the DNA is TGCGCCAGCAGCCAAGATCGGACAGACACTGAAGCTTTCTTT. The encoded protein is CASSQDRTDTEAFF.

The chain combines TRBV5-6 with TRBJ2-2; 9 bases line up with TRBD1. Germline lookup yields CDR1 SGHDT and CDR2 YYEEEE. The CDR3 loop spans 13 amino acids. J gave up 8 bases and V 5 bases, and 4 bases lay outside the gene matches. The CDR3 DNA sequence: TGTGCCAGCAGATGGACAGGGGCTGGGGAGCTGTTTTTT. As protein: CASRWTGAGELFF.

The J gene is TRBJ2-2, the V gene TRBV5-1; 7 positions agree with TRBD2. V lost 2 bases, J lost 3 bases, and 4 bases stayed unmatched. The CDR3 runs 15 residues. Germline CDR1 reads SGHRS; CDR2 reads YFSETQ. The DNA for the CDR3 is TGCGCCAGCAGCTTTGCGGGGAGGGACACCGGGGAGCTGTTTTTT. Its protein is CASSFAGRDTGELFF.

V usage is TRBV7-9 and J usage is TRBJ2-3, with 10 bases matching TRBD2. The germline V gene has CDR1 SEHNR and CDR2 FQNEAQ (reference sequence). Unmatched junction bases numbered 10, after V lost 5 bases and J lost 2 bases. The CDR3 has 17 residues. The CDR3 loop is CASSPALAGAYTDTQYF. The CDR3, as DNA: TGTGCCAGCAGCCCAGCCCTAGCGGGAGCCTACACAGATACGCAGTATTTT. Filled out from reference TRBV7-9 and TRBJ2-3, the complete variable domain reads DTGVSQNPRHKITKRGQNVTFRCDPISEHNRLYWYRQTLGQGPEFLTYFQNEAQLEKSRLLSDRFSAERPKGSFSTLEIQRTEQGDSAMYLCASSPALAGAYTDTQYFGPGTRLTVL.

The CDR3 spells CSAEKQGFLGYTF. The DNA for the CDR3 is TGCAGCGCCGAGAAACAGGGGTTTTTAGGCTACACCTTC. The chain uses TRBV29-1 and TRBJ1-2; 7 bases are a match to TRBD1. Looked up from germline, CDR1 is SQVTM and CDR2 is ANQGSEA. This CDR3 is built from 13 residues. V lost 7 bases to trimming and J lost 8 bases; unmatched junction nucleotides: 13.

This clone appeared once. The genes are TRBV29-1 and TRBJ2-7; D is possibly TRBD2 (5 bases). Germline assignment: CDR1 SQVTM and CDR2 ANQGSEA. V was clipped by 6 bases and J by 2 bases, with 11 bases between them. The CDR3 totals 12 residues. The chain's CDR3 is CSVEDVAYEQYF. The CDR3 nucleotides read TGCAGCGTGGAGGACGTCGCCTACGAGCAGTACTTC.

J is TRBJ2-7 and V is TRBV11-3; maybe TRBD1 (6 bases). V was pared by 2 bases and J by 6 bases, with 11 bases between. Germline assignment: CDR1 SGHNT and CDR2 YENEEA. The CDR3 runs to 13 residues. The CDR3 bases are TGTGCCAGCAGCTTATACAGGGCGGGCGAGCAGTACTTC. Its protein product is CASSLYRAGEQYF.

V gene TRBV19 combines with J gene TRBJ1-3, with 10 positions matching TRBD1. With V trimmed by 5 bases and J by 4 bases, 8 bases remained unmatched. The CDR3 is 16 amino acids. Germline V CDR1 and CDR2: LNHDA, SQIVND (reference sequence). The CDR3 loop is CASSRRQGARGNTIYF. CDR3 in DNA: TGTGCCAGTAGTCGCCGACAGGGGGCGCGAGGAAACACCATATATTTT.

V and J are TRBV2 and TRBJ2-7; TRBD1 matches 7 bases. The CDR3 spans 15 residues. Losses at the gene ends were 6 bases for V and 1 base for J; bases not matched to a gene: 9. Per the germline V gene, CDR1 is SNHLY and CDR2 is FYNNEI. This chain's CDR3 is CASSLARDSSYEQYF. Here the CDR3 DNA reads TGTGCCAGCAGCCTAGCTCGGGACAGTTCCTACGAGCAGTACTTC.

As concerns this clone: The sample holds other DNA sequences that translate to the same CDR3. The J gene is TRBJ2-7, the V gene TRBV19; D possibly corresponds to TRBD1 (6 bases). V was trimmed by 2 bases and J by 4 bases, leaving 9 bases between them. This CDR3 has 13 residues. Germline lookup yields CDR1 LNHDA and CDR2 SQIVND (reference sequence). The CDR3 nucleotides are TGTGCCAGTAGTATACAGGGGAGTTACGAGCAGTACTTC. This codes for CASSIQGSYEQYF.

The chain recombines TRBV4-3 with TRBJ1-5; D possibly corresponds to TRBD1 (5 bases). CDR1 is LGHNA, CDR2 YSLEER, per germline. The CDR3 runs 15 residues. V was trimmed by 1 base and J by 1 base, leaving 8 bases between them. The CDR3 coding sequence is TGCGCCAGCAGCCAAGTGGCAGGGAGCAATCAGCCCCAGCATTTT. Its protein product is CASSQVAGSNQPQHF.

The V and J genes are TRBV7-8 and TRBJ2-3; D ambiguous. Per the germline V gene, CDR1 is SGHVS and CDR2 is FQNEAQ. The CDR3 sequence is 15 residues long. The V gene lost 1 base and the J gene lost 0 bases, with 8 bases spanning the gap. The CDR3, as DNA: TGTGCCAGCAGCTTAGTGCCCGGGAGCACAGATACGCAGTATTTT. This sequence encodes CASSLVPGSTDTQYF. The variable domain in full, with the rest retrieved from reference TRBV7-8 and TRBJ2-3, is GAGVSQSPRYKVAKRGQDVALRCDPISGHVSLFWYQQALGQGPEFLTYFQNEAQLDKSGLPSDRFFAERPEGSVSTLKIQRTQQEDSAVYLCASSLVPGSTDTQYFGPGTRLTVL.

The rearrangement uses TRBV5-1 and TRBJ1-6, with 8 nucleotides matching TRBD1. CDR3 length: 15 residues. The ends lost 3 bases at V and 9 bases at J; junction bases unmatched: 8. Germline V CDR1 and CDR2: SGHRS, YFSETQ. The DNA for the CDR3 is TGCGCCAGCAGCTGGGGGACAGGAGCGGGTTCACCCCTCCACTTT. This sequence encodes CASSWGTGAGSPLHF.

The rearrangement uses TRBV7-9 and TRBJ2-2, with 14 bases that match TRBD2. The CDR3 spans 15 residues. V trimming: 5 bases; J trimming: 8 bases; junction bases outside the gene matches: 4. CDR1 is SEHNR, CDR2 FQNEAQ, per germline (reference sequence). This chain's CDR3 is CASSGTSGRDGELFF. The CDR3 coding sequence is TGTGCCAGCAGCGGGACTAGCGGGAGAGATGGGGAGCTGTTTTTT.

The table lists this clone with a count of one. This chain uses TRBV11-1 with TRBJ2-5; TRBD1 agrees at 7 bases. Germline-derived CDR1 and CDR2 are SGHAT and FQDESV (reference sequence). The CDR3 runs to 13 residues. Trimming cost V 5 bases and J 5 bases; bases outside gene matches: 5. CDR3 loop: CASSQGTDETQYF. The CDR3 DNA sequence: TGTGCCAGCAGCCAGGGGACAGATGAGACCCAGTACTTC.

The chain joins TRBV18 to TRBJ2-7; 10 bases line up with TRBD1. The V gene end was trimmed by 6 bases and the J gene end by 4 bases; junction bases not matched to a gene: 9. Germline assignment: CDR1 KGHSH and CDR2 LQKENI. This CDR3 is 15 amino acids long. The CDR3 coding sequence is TGTGCCAGCTCGCAGCAGGAGGGACAGGGGTACGAGCAGTACTTC. It yields the protein CASSQQEGQGYEQYF.

CDR3 DNA: TGTGCCAGCAGCTTAGAAAGAGGCCAGCAGTTCTTC. It codes for CASSLERGQQFF. The rearrangement links TRBV11-2 to TRBJ2-1, with D unresolved. Per the germline V gene, CDR1 is SGHAT and CDR2 is FQNNGV. This CDR3 is built from 12 residues. V shed 0 bases and J shed 11 bases, with 8 bases lying between them.

V is TRBV7-9 and J is TRBJ2-7; 9 bases align to TRBD1. Germline V lookup: CDR1 SEHNR, CDR2 FQNEAQ (reference sequence). This CDR3 is built from 16 residues. Germline trimming cut 4 bases from V and 6 bases from J; bases unmatched to any gene: 13. The DNA for the CDR3 is TGTGCCAGCAGCTCGCCCTTGAGGACAGGGGATAGCGAGCAGTACTTC. Protein: CASSSPLRTGDSEQYF.

V is TRBV6-1 and J is TRBJ2-5; TRBD2 aligns across 7 bases. CDR1 is MNHNS, CDR2 SASEGT, per germline. V lost 7 bases, J lost 1 base, and 6 bases stayed unmatched. This CDR3 is 14 amino acids long. This CDR3 is CASKRGEGQETQYF. CDR3 in DNA: TGTGCCAGCAAAAGAGGGGAGGGCCAAGAGACCCAGTACTTC.

CDR3 coding DNA: TGTGCCAGCAGCGTAGGGGACTTAAACTCTGGAAACACCATATATTTT. The encoded protein is CASSVGDLNSGNTIYF. The chain recombines TRBV9 with TRBJ1-3, with D possibly being TRBD1 (5 bases). CDR3 length equals 16 residues. CDR1 and CDR2 from the germline V gene are SGDLS and YYNGEE. V lost 0 bases to trimming and J lost 0 bases, with 10 bases between them.

The rearrangement uses TRBV5-1 and TRBJ2-1; tentatively, D is TRBD1 (6 bases). The CDR3 contains 15 residues. Trimming removed 4 bases at V and 1 base at J, with 12 bases between. Germline CDR1 and CDR2: SGHRS and YFSETQ. The CDR3 region has the DNA TGCGCCAGCAGCCCCCGGGACAAATCCTACAATGAGCAGTTCTTC. Translation gives CASSPRDKSYNEQFF.

The chain combines TRBV19 with TRBJ1-1; 7 bases are a match to TRBD1. The CDR3 is 15 amino acids. Germline V gene sequence: CDR1 LNHDA, CDR2 SQIVND (reference sequence). V lost 6 bases and J lost 5; bases outside the gene matches: 12. CDR3 residues: CASRMRQGLGTEAFF. The CDR3 nucleotides are TGTGCCAGTAGGATGCGACAGGGTTTGGGAACTGAAGCTTTCTTT.